This T cell receptor (beta chain) was recorded in a study of CD8+ T cells in alopecia areata listed by TCRdb under 2018. Regarding the research as a whole: The treated patients took part in an open-label pilot trial in which moderate-to-severe alopecia areata was treated with oral tofacitinib at 5 to 10 mg twice daily. Patients stayed on tofacitinib for 6 to 18 months and then had 6 months of follow-up off drug so that delayed response and recurrence could be assessed. In treated patients, disease severity was measured using the SALT score, which gives the percentage of scalp surface area affected. RNA came from the PAXgene miRNA kit for fixed scalp, the miRNeasy kit for PBMCs, and the RNeasy kit for mouse skin. Scalp clonality was compared across normal scalp (n=4), patchy alopecia areata scalp (n=8), and alopecia totalis/universalis scalp (n=8). To study T cell clonal expansion in alopecia areata, the researchers applied high-throughput TCRbeta sequencing to both the C3H/HeJ mouse model and human patients. Biopsies were taken from tofacitinib-treated patients at baseline and at 4 and 24 weeks of treatment, and a later scalp biopsy was taken in several of the tofacitinib-treated patients. Human TCRbeta sequencing covered scalp tissue and sorted CD4+ and CD8+ peripheral blood T cells from patchy and totalis/universalis alopecia areata patients and healthy controls. TCRbeta CDR3 regions were amplified by immunoSEQ multiplex PCR with 35 Vbeta forward and 13 Jbeta reverse primers.

Via the germline V gene, CDR1 is SQVTM and CDR2 ANQGSEA. The CDR3 measures 12 amino acids from cysteine to phenylalanine. The retained sequence is limited to the CDR3, 36 bases, with the frame set at the first base. In regard to this clone: The antigen it recognizes is unknown. The junction does not match germline at one end; this may be a read error.

The library came from the immunoSEQ multiplex PCR assay. To provide template for TCR sequencing, every sample had RNA extracted and reverse transcribed into cDNA. SuperScript III was used for first-strand cDNA synthesis, primed with a 2:1 mix of oligo-dT and random hexamers. A synthetic immune receptor repertoire was used to measure amplification bias, and any remaining bias was corrected computationally. The published analysis was carried out like this. Raw reads were preprocessed to remove errors, and CDR3 was defined according to IMGT conventions as the region from the conserved cysteine to phenylalanine. Clonality was computed by normalizing Shannon entropy by log2 of the number of productive unique TCRs and subtracting the result from 1. Scalp TCRbeta sequences were cross-referenced with sorted blood CD4 and CD8 repertoires so that the CD4 or CD8 identity of scalp clones could be inferred. The table was pulled from immuneACCESS by TCRdb, which kept in-frame rearrangements only. Such tables lose some clones; where checked, under half of the loss comes from unresolved V genes, and the rest has no known cause. That table gives V, J and clone size, and the DNA gave D and trimming. A total of 110,000 to 150,000 clones appear in this sample, roughly 82% of them only once. The ten largest clonotypes hold roughly 25% of the sample.

On the study overall, not on this receptor specifically: Compared with normal scalp, lesional scalp, particularly in alopecia totalis/universalis, had higher clonality and more expanded CD8+ clones, which suggests antigenic drive. During tofacitinib treatment, many expanded lesional clones remained in scalp and blood, and this persistence may partly explain relapse after treatment is stopped. Because the treated cohort was small and had only one nonresponder, larger studies are needed to examine links between baseline CD8+ expansion and response. With tofacitinib, both scalp clonality and the number of expanded CD8+ clones among the top 100 scalp clones went down significantly. Resident alphabeta T cells in normal human skin are also sequenced, complicating scalp TCR repertoire analysis, unlike mouse skin dominated by gammadelta T cells. TCR sequences shared between patients were less clear than in mice, possibly partly because of HLA diversity in the patient population.

This specimen's time point label, per the study, means: four to five weeks on oral tofacitinib. The treatment or condition label of this sample denotes: oral pan-JAK inhibitor, 5-10 mg twice daily. From alopecia areata patients, peripheral blood was collected along with lesional scalp punch biopsies. PBMCs were isolated by density centrifugation and stained for CD3, CD4 and CD8, after which CD4+ and CD8+ T cells were sorted on a FACSAria. The V gene is TRBV29-1 and the J gene is TRBJ1-1, with no confident D gene call. The receptor's source is a human donor with alopecia areata. Sequencing was performed on CD8+ T cells sorted from blood, taken at week 4, from a patient treated with tofacitinib. The CDR3: CSVKEANTEAFF. The nucleotides read TGCAGCGTTAAAGAGGCGAACACTGAAGCTTTCTTT.